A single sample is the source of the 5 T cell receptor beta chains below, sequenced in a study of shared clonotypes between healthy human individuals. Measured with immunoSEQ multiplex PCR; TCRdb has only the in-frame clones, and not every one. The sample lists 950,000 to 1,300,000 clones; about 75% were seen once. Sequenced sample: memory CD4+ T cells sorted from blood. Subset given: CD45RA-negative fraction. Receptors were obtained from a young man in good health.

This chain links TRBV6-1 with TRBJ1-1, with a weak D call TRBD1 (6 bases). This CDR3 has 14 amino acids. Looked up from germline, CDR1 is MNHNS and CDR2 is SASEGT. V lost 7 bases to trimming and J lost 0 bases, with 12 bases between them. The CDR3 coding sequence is TGTGCCAGCACTGACAGGCCCCTGAACACTGAAGCTTTCTTT. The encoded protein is CASTDRPLNTEAFF.

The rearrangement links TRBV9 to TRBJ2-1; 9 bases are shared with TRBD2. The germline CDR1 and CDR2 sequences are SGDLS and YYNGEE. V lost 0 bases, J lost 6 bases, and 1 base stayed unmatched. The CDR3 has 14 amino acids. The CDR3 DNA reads TGTGCCAGCAGCGTAGTTAGCGGGAGCAATGAGCAGTTCTTC. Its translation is CASSVVSGSNEQFF.

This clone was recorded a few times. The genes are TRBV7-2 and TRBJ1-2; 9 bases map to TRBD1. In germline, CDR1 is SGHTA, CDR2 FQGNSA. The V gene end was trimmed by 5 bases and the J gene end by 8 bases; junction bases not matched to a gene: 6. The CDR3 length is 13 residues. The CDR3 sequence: CASSQTGGRGYTF. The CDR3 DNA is TGTGCCAGCAGCCAAACAGGGGGCCGGGGCTACACCTTC. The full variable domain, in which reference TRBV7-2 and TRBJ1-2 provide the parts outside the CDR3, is GAGVSQSPSNKVTEKGKDVELRCDPISGHTALYWYRQSLGQGLEFLIYFQGNSAPDKSGLPSDRFSAERTGGSVSTLTIQRTQQEDSAVYLCASSQTGGRGYTFGSGTRLTVV.

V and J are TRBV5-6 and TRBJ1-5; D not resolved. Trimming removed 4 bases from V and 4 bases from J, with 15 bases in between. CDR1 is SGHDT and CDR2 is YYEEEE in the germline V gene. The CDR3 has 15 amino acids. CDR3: CASSLAGRENQPQHF. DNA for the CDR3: TGTGCCAGCAGCCTAGCCGGGCGTGAGAATCAGCCCCAGCATTTT.

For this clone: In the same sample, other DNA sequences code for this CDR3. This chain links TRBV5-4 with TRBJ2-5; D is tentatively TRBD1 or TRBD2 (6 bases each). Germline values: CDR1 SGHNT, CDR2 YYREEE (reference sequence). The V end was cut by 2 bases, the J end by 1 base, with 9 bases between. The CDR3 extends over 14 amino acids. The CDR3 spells CASSLGGTQETQYF. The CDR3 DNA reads TGTGCCAGCAGCTTAGGGGGGACCCAAGAGACCCAGTACTTC.